This TCR beta chain was captured by sequencing in a study of blood T cell repertoires in COVID-19. Study at large: Samples taken during acute and convalescent COVID-19 were collected in the United States, Italy and Spain. Sources were T cells, B-cell-depleted T cells, or PBMCs; the material itself was cDNA or gDNA.

As processed by the authors: Reference gene primer amplification yielded estimated nucleated cell counts. Using immunoSEQ multiplex PCR, the repertoire was profiled, and TCRdb retains in-frame clones only, with some absent. The DNA was the basis for D and trimming; V, J and clone size are from that table. The data contain 130,000 to 150,000 clones, approximately 80% of them singletons. The TCR comes from a human donor with acute or convalescent COVID-19. The donor label of this sample is uncertain. Sequenced input: peripheral blood.

The CDR3 nucleotides read TGCGCCAGCAGCTTGGGCGGCAAAGGAAACACCATATATTTT. This translates into CASSLGGKGNTIYF. V gene TRBV5-1 combines with J gene TRBJ1-3, with no clear D. The V and J ends lost 0 bases and 4 bases respectively, with 8 bases between them. There are 14 residues in the CDR3. Per the germline V gene, CDR1 is SGHRS and CDR2 is YFSETQ.